The next 13 T cell receptor beta chains were all read from a single sample in a study of blood T cell repertoires in COVID-19. Some clones are missing from TCRdb's copy, which holds only in-frame ones; the method was immunoSEQ multiplex PCR. The sample includes some 170,000 clones, 90% to 95% seen only once; the top ten take 2%. Sequencing was performed on peripheral blood. These receptor sequences come from a woman aged 55-75 years with COVID-19, enrolled during active disease.

The CDR3 loop is CASSPARGDEQFF. For the CDR3, the DNA is TGTGCCAGCAGCCCTGCCCGGGGGGATGAGCAGTTCTTC. This chain joins TRBV9 and TRBJ2-1; 7 nucleotides line up with TRBD2. J was trimmed by 8 bases and V by 4 bases; bases with no gene match: 6. The germline gives CDR1 SGDLS, CDR2 YYNGEE. The CDR3 spans 13 residues.

The V and J genes are TRBV7-3 and TRBJ2-3, with TRBD1 as a possible D gene (5 bases). Deletions cut 3 bases from V and 4 bases from J, with 14 bases between. The CDR3 consists of 15 residues. Germline values: CDR1 SGHTA, CDR2 FQGTGA. CDR3: CASSFTGNSPDTQYF. CDR3 sequence (DNA): TGTGCCAGCAGCTTTACAGGAAATTCGCCAGATACGCAGTATTTT.

The chain is built from TRBV19 and TRBJ1-2; TRBD1 is a possible D gene (6 bases). CDR1 and CDR2 (germline): LNHDA, SQIVND (reference sequence). The CDR3 contains 14 residues. V lost 3 bases to trimming and J lost 4 bases, with 12 bases between them. CDR3 DNA sequence: TGTGCCAGTAGTATTGGACAGAAAGGCTATGGCTACACCTTC. Protein: CASSIGQKGYGYTF. Full variable domain (remainder filled in from reference TRBV19 and TRBJ1-2): DGGITQSPKYLFRKEGQNVTLSCEQNLNHDAMYWYRQDPGQGLRLIYYSQIVNDFQKGDIAEGYSVSREKKESFPLTVTSAQKNPTAFYLCASSIGQKGYGYTFGSGTRLTVV.

The chain has TRBV7-8 and TRBJ2-5; TRBD2 agrees at 12 bases. The germline CDR1 and CDR2 sequences are SGHVS and FQNEAQ. The CDR3 has 15 amino acids. With V trimmed by 3 bases and J by 6 bases, 5 bases remained unmatched. The DNA of the CDR3 is TGTGCCAGCAGCTTCCCTAGCGGGGGGGCGAAGACCCAGTACTTC. Its translation is CASSFPSGGAKTQYF.

The chain employs TRBV29-1 and TRBJ1-4, with a tentative D call TRBD1 (6 bases). V lost 5 bases, J lost 8 bases, and 15 bases lay in between. The V gene's germline CDR1 is SQVTM and CDR2 ANQGSEA. The CDR3 has 13 amino acids. The CDR3 reads CSVRDTPREKLFF. The CDR3 region has the DNA TGCAGCGTTAGGGACACACCGAGGGAAAAACTGTTTTTT. Drawing the rest from reference TRBV29-1 and TRBJ1-4, the complete variable domain is SAVISQKPSRDICQRGTSLTIQCQVDSQVTMMFWYRQQPGQSLTLIATANQGSEATYESGFVIDKFPISRPNLTFSTLTVSNMSPEDSSIYLCSVRDTPREKLFFGSGTQLSVL.

This clone was picked up one time. The chain links TRBV11-2 to TRBJ1-5; the D is unclear. Germline CDR1 is SGHAT and CDR2 is FQNNGV. V lost 1 base, J lost 6 bases, and 7 bases lay in between. The CDR3 contains 13 residues. CDR3 protein: CASSLVAGQPQHF. The CDR3 DNA reads TGTGCCAGCAGCTTAGTGGCAGGTCAGCCCCAGCATTTT.

The V gene is TRBV19, the J gene TRBJ2-5, with TRBD2 as a possible D gene (7 bases). Germline loops: CDR1 LNHDA, CDR2 SQIVND (reference sequence). The V end lost 1 base, the J end lost 3 bases, and 15 bases lay between the germline ends. The CDR3 has 16 residues. The CDR3 spells CASSIAGRGAKETQYF. The DNA for the CDR3 is TGTGCCAGTAGTATAGCAGGACGGGGGGCTAAAGAGACCCAGTACTTC.

J is TRBJ1-5 and V is TRBV5-8, with a weak D call TRBD1 (6 bases). Germline-derived CDR1 and CDR2 are SGHTS and YDEGEE. The length of the CDR3 is 14 residues. Trimming stripped 2 bases from V and 5 bases from J, with 11 bases between. The CDR3 DNA reads as TGTGCCAGCAGCTTCGGACAGTACGATCAGCCCCAGCATTTT. This gives the protein CASSFGQYDQPQHF.

A single count supports this clone. The chain employs TRBV5-8 and TRBJ2-2; D perhaps matches TRBD2 (5 bases). The CDR3 runs to 15 residues. The V end lost 2 bases, the J end lost 6 bases, and 14 bases lay between the germline ends. Germline CDR1 SGHTS, CDR2 YDEGEE. CDR3 sequence reads: CASSFLRGVAGELFF. The CDR3 DNA is TGTGCCAGCAGCTTTTTACGGGGAGTGGCCGGGGAGCTGTTTTTT.

V and J are TRBV25-1 and TRBJ1-4, with TRBD1 identical over 8 bases. The V and J ends lost 6 bases and 0 bases, in that order; junction bases with no gene match: 3. CDR3 length equals 15 residues. CDR1 and CDR2 from the germline V gene are MGHDK and SYGVNS. CDR3 loop: CASRQTGATNEKLFF. CDR3 nucleotide sequence: TGTGCCAGCAGACAGACAGGGGCAACTAATGAAAAACTGTTTTTT. The full variable domain, rest sourced from reference TRBV25-1 and TRBJ1-4, is EADIYQTPRYLVIGTGKKITLECSQTMGHDKMYWYQQDPGMELHLIHYSYGVNSTEKGDLSSESTVSRIRTEHFPLTLESARPSHTSQYLCASRQTGATNEKLFFGSGTQLSVL.

The chain links TRBV7-2 to TRBJ2-3; D remains ambiguous. Looked up from germline, CDR1 is SGHTA and CDR2 is FQGNSA. The germline V and J ends were trimmed by 5 bases and 2 bases, with 5 bases remaining between them. The CDR3 contains 12 residues. The CDR3 DNA reads TGTGCCAGCAGCGGCAACACAGATACGCAGTATTTT. Its translation is CASSGNTDTQYF.

The genes are TRBV5-1 and TRBJ2-1; the match to TRBD1 covers 9 bases. Germline values: CDR1 SGHRS, CDR2 YFSETQ. With 2 bases clipped from V and 6 bases from J, the junction kept 9 bases outside the gene matches. This CDR3 is 16 amino acids long. DNA of the CDR3: TGCGCCAGCAGCTTCAACACAGGGGGCATCATCAATGAGCAGTTCTTC. Encoded protein: CASSFNTGGIINEQFF.

The genes are TRBV19 and TRBJ1-1, with D maybe TRBD1 (5 bases). The germline V gene has CDR1 LNHDA and CDR2 SQIVND (reference sequence). CDR3 length equals 13 residues. V lost 1 base to trimming and J lost 3 bases, with 6 bases between them. The CDR3: CASSIAGDTEAFF. DNA of the CDR3: TGTGCCAGTAGTATAGCGGGGGACACTGAAGCTTTCTTT.